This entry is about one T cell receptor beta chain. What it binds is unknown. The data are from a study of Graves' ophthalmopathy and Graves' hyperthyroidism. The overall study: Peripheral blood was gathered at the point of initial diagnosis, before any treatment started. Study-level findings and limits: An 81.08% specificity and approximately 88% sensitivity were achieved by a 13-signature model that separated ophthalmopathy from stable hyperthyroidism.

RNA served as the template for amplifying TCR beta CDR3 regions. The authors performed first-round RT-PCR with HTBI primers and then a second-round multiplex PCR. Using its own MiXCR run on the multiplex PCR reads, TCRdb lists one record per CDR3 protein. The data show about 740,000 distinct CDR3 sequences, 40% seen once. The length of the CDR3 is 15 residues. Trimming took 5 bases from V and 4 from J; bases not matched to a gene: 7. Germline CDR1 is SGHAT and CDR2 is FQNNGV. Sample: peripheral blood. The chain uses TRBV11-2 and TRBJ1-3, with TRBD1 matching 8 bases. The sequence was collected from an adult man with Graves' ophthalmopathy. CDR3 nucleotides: TGTGCCAGCAGCACCCAGGGGGCAGCGGGAAACACCATATATTTT. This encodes CASSTQGAAGNTIYF.